This entry concerns a single TCR beta chain. In the original processing: Amplified reference gene primers provided the basis for estimating nucleated cell counts. Profiled with immunoSEQ multiplex PCR; TCRdb holds only in-frame clones, not every one. V and J calls and clone size are copied from that table; D and trimming were computed from the DNA. Of about 80,000 clones in the sample, about 90% are singletons; the top ten hold nearly 5%. This sample was taken from a study of blood T cell repertoires in COVID-19. This sequence originates from a woman at least 80 years old with acute or convalescent COVID-19. The sample was peripheral blood.

CDR3 coding DNA: TGTGCCAGCAGTGGGAGTTCGGCTGAAGCTTTCTTT. Translation gives CASSGSSAEAFF. This sequence joins TRBV25-1 and TRBJ1-1; no definite D call. CDR3 size: 12 residues. From germline, CDR1 is MGHDK and CDR2 SYGVNS. V lost 4 bases, J lost 6 bases, and 9 bases lay in between.